The T cell receptor beta chain under discussion was sequenced for a study of siplizumab effects on memory and regulatory T cells. This CDR3 is built from 12 residues. V lost 7 bases and J lost 7, with 10 bases in between. Germline V gene sequence: CDR1 MNHEY, CDR2 SVGAGI. Clones were read by immunoSEQ multiplex PCR, and TCRdb kept only the in-frame ones, dropping some. The sample carries approximately 90,000 clones, 94% recorded once. J is TRBJ2-2 and V is TRBV6-5; D is undetermined. This receptor was obtained from a human donor in good health. The sample was non-Treg CD4+ T cells sorted from blood. CDR3: CASTSSVGELFF. DNA of the CDR3: TGTGCCAGCACCTCCTCCGTCGGGGAGCTGTTTTTT.